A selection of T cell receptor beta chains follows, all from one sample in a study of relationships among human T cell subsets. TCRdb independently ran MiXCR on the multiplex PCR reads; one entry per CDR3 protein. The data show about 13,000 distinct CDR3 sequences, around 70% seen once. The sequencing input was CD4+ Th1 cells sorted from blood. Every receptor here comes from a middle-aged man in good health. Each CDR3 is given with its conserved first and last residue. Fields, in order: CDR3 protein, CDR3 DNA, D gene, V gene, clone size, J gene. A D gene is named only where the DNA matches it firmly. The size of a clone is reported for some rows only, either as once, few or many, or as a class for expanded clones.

CDR3aa: CSAGTSGTQETQYF; CDR3nt: TGCAGTGCTGGGACTAGCGGAACACAAGAGACCCAGTACTTC; d_gene: TRBD2; v_gene: TRBV20-1; abundance: -; j_gene: TRBJ2-5
CDR3aa: CASSVVGQRSWLHEQFF; CDR3nt: TGTGCCAGCAGCGTCGTAGGCCAGAGGTCCTGGTTGCATGAGCAGTTCTTC; d_gene: -; v_gene: TRBV11-2; abundance: once; j_gene: TRBJ2-1
CDR3aa: CASSSYRDRVGEQYF; CDR3nt: TGTGCCAGCAGCTCGTACCGGGACAGGGTGGGCGAGCAGTACTTC; d_gene: TRBD1; v_gene: TRBV7-6; abundance: -; j_gene: TRBJ2-7
CDR3aa: CASSLGGTGRETQYF; CDR3nt: TGTGCCAGCAGCTTAGGTGGCACAGGCCGAGAGACCCAGTACTTC; d_gene: -; v_gene: TRBV11-2; abundance: -; j_gene: TRBJ2-5
CDR3aa: CAWSLNRVSNEQFF; CDR3nt: TGTGCCTGGAGTTTGAACAGGGTGAGCAATGAGCAGTTCTTC; d_gene: -; v_gene: TRBV30; abundance: -; j_gene: TRBJ2-1
CDR3aa: CASSLGRATEAFF; CDR3nt: TGTGCCAGCAGTTTGGGGAGGGCCACTGAAGCTTTCTTT; d_gene: -; v_gene: TRBV6-5; abundance: -; j_gene: TRBJ1-1
CDR3aa: CASSLRTSGVREQYF; CDR3nt: TGCGCCAGCAGCTTAAGGACTAGCGGGGTTCGGGAGCAGTACTTC; d_gene: TRBD2; v_gene: TRBV5-4; abundance: -; j_gene: TRBJ2-7
CDR3aa: CASISSVAGKLFF; CDR3nt: TGTGCCAGCATAAGCTCCGTCGCCGGAAAACTGTTTTTT; d_gene: -; v_gene: TRBV28; abundance: -; j_gene: TRBJ1-4
CDR3aa: CASSLPLAEVDEQFF; CDR3nt: TGCGCCAGCAGCTTGCCGCTAGCGGAGGTAGATGAGCAGTTCTTC; d_gene: TRBD2; v_gene: TRBV5-1; abundance: -; j_gene: TRBJ2-1
CDR3aa: CASSLGQGARGGEQYF; CDR3nt: TGCGCCAGCAGCCTGGGACAGGGGGCCCGAGGGGGGGAGCAGTACTTC; d_gene: TRBD1; v_gene: TRBV4-1; abundance: -; j_gene: TRBJ2-7
CDR3aa: CASSRLAGNNILYNEQFF; CDR3nt: TGTGCCAGCAGCCGACTAGCGGGAAATAATATCCTCTACAATGAGCAGTTCTTC; d_gene: TRBD2; v_gene: TRBV11-2; abundance: -; j_gene: TRBJ2-1
CDR3aa: CASSQGGGLPDTQYF; CDR3nt: TGTGCCAGCAGCCAAGGGGGGGGCCTCCCAGATACGCAGTATTTT; d_gene: -; v_gene: TRBV4-2; abundance: -; j_gene: TRBJ2-3
CDR3aa: CASSLGTSGASSYNEQFF; CDR3nt: TGTGCCAGCAGTTTAGGGACTAGCGGGGCAAGCTCCTACAATGAGCAGTTCTTC; d_gene: TRBD2; v_gene: TRBV27; abundance: once; j_gene: TRBJ2-1
CDR3aa: CASSLGGTAQETQYF; CDR3nt: TGTGCCAGCAGCTTAGGCGGGACAGCCCAAGAGACCCAGTACTTC; d_gene: -; v_gene: TRBV11-2; abundance: -; j_gene: TRBJ2-5